This T cell receptor beta chain is from a study of T cell repertoires in cytomegalovirus infection. The overall study: From public TCR beta signatures came an indication of both CMV infection and matching HLA type. Study-wide findings and caveats: CMV carriers with the relevant HLA were identified by cumulative public TCR beta family frequency. Within the response measured ex vivo, HLA-C-restricted CMV-specific TCR beta clonotypes were dominant.

TCRdb called the reads again in MiXCR, with one record for every CDR3 protein. Here the sample spans about 310,000 distinct CDR3 sequences, approximately 25% being singletons. The CDR3 is made up of 16 amino acids. Germline values: CDR1 KGHDR, CDR2 SFDVKD. V lost 0 bases to trimming and J lost 5 bases; unmatched junction nucleotides: 4. With regard to this clonotype: Its antigen is undetermined.

The rearrangement uses TRBV24-1 and TRBJ2-5; 11 bases line up with TRBD1. Specimen: cultured PBMCs, collected from culture after CMV antigen stimulation. The TCR sequence derives from a human donor in good health (CMV status not recorded). Some clones in this sample may be carry-over from other donors' samples. The CDR3 DNA follows: TGTGCCACCAGTGATTTGGGACAGGGGGCGAGGGAGACCCAGTACTTC. Its protein is CATSDLGQGARETQYF.